This T cell receptor beta chain was sequenced during a study of blood T cell repertoires in COVID-19. For the study at large: There were acute and convalescent COVID-19 samples, and they came from the United States, Italy and Spain. Sources were T cells, B-cell-depleted T cells, or PBMCs; the material itself was cDNA or gDNA.

Germline loops: CDR1 LGHNA, CDR2 YNFKEQ. CDR3 length: 13 residues. V lost 5 bases, J lost 4 bases, and 8 bases lay in between. Sequenced by immunoSEQ multiplex PCR; TCRdb stores in-frame clones only, minus some. The sample holds approximately 360,000 clones, roughly 90% seen once. This TCR derives from a man in his forties or fifties with acute or convalescent COVID-19. V is TRBV4-2 and J is TRBJ1-4; D is uncertain. The sequencing sample was made of peripheral blood. The CDR3 is CASSDGLNEKLFF. The CDR3 DNA reads as TGTGCCAGCAGCGACGGACTTAATGAAAAACTGTTTTTT.